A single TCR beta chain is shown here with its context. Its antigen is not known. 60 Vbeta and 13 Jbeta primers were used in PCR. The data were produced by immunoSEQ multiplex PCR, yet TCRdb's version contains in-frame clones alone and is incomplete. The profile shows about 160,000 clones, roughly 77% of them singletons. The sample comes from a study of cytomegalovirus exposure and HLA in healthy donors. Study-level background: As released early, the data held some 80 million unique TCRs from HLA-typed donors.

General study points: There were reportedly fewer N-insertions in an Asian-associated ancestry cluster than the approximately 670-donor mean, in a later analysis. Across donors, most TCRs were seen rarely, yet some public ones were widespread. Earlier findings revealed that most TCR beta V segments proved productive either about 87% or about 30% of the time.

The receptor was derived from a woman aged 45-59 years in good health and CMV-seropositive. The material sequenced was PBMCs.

In DNA, the CDR3 is TGTGCCAGCAGCTCAGGGCGGGGCAGAGAGAACACTGAAGCTTTCTTT. Its protein product is CASSSGRGRENTEAFF. This rearrangement joins TRBV7-2 to TRBJ1-1; D might be TRBD1 (5 bases). The CDR3 runs 16 residues. Trimming took 4 bases from V and 1 from J, leaving 16 bases between them. The germline gives CDR1 SGHTA, CDR2 FQGNSA.